A single sample gave rise to the 14 T cell receptor beta chains below, sequenced in a study of blood T cell repertoires in COVID-19. Generated by immunoSEQ multiplex PCR, the TCRdb table keeps only in-frame clones and is missing some. The sample has about 220,000 clones; about four fifths are singletons. The sample taken for sequencing was peripheral blood. These TCRs come from a woman aged 55-75 years with acute or convalescent COVID-19.

Details on this clone: This sample also contains other DNA sequences that code for the same CDR3. The chain carries TRBV3-1 (or the pseudogene TRBV3-2) and TRBJ1-1; unclear D gene. Germline CDR1 is LGHDT and CDR2 is YNNKEL (reference sequence). The CDR3 sequence is 12 residues long. V was pared by 5 bases and J by 5 bases, with 9 bases between. The CDR3 spells CASSSEGTEAFF. CDR3 in DNA: TGTGCCAGCAGCTCGGAGGGAACTGAAGCTTTCTTT.

The sample holds a few counts of this clone. This chain connects TRBV29-1 to TRBJ1-1; TRBD1 matches 7 bases. CDR3 length: 12 residues. V lost 5 bases, J lost 7 bases, and 7 bases stayed unmatched. CDR1 SQVTM and CDR2 ANQGSEA come from the germline V gene. CDR3 nucleotide sequence: TGCAGCGTTCGACAGGGATGGGGTGAAGCTTTCTTT. Its protein product is CSVRQGWGEAFF.

The rearrangement links TRBV5-6 to TRBJ1-1; 7 nucleotides align to TRBD1. The germline V gene has CDR1 SGHDT and CDR2 YYEEEE. The CDR3 runs to 14 residues. After removal of 4 bases from V and 1 base from J, the junction contained 4 bases not matched to a gene. The CDR3 sequence is CASSTGQQNTEAFF. The CDR3 coding sequence is TGTGCCAGCAGCACGGGACAGCAGAACACTGAAGCTTTCTTT.

The chain recombines TRBV5-1 with TRBJ1-4; tentatively, D is TRBD1 (6 bases). Germline values: CDR1 SGHRS, CDR2 YFSETQ. The CDR3 contains 15 residues. The ends were cut back, 4 bases at V and 0 bases at J, with 10 bases in the middle. For the CDR3, the DNA is TGCGCCAGCAGCGTGGGGGGCACAACTAATGAAAAACTGTTTTTT. It yields the protein CASSVGGTTNEKLFF.

The rearrangement links TRBV18 to TRBJ1-6; the match to TRBD1 covers 9 bases. The CDR3 totals 14 residues. Trimming took 6 bases from V and 9 from J; bases not matched to a gene: 6. The germline V gene encodes CDR1 KGHSH and CDR2 LQKENI. CDR3 amino acids: CASSRDRVGSPLHF. DNA of the CDR3: TGTGCCAGCTCTCGGGACAGGGTGGGTTCACCCCTCCACTTT.

J is TRBJ1-4 and V is TRBV5-5, with 8 positions matching TRBD1. CDR1 and CDR2 from the germline V gene are SGHKS and YYEKEE (reference sequence). The V segment lost 0 bases and the J segment 10 bases; nucleotides outside the gene matches: 5. CDR3 length: 14 residues. CDR3 amino acids: CASSLDRGIVKLFF. The CDR3 coding sequence is TGTGCCAGCAGCTTGGACAGGGGGATTGTAAAACTGTTTTTT.

This sequence joins TRBV11-3 and TRBJ2-2; weak D call: TRBD1 (5 bases). V was pared by 0 bases and J by 7 bases, with 12 bases between. The CDR3 runs 15 residues. In germline, CDR1 is SGHNT, CDR2 YENEEA. As DNA, the CDR3 is TGTGCCAGCAGCTTAGACTCAGGGAAGGACGGGGAGCTGTTTTTT. Amino acid sequence: CASSLDSGKDGELFF. The full variable domain, its missing parts supplied by reference TRBV11-3 and TRBJ2-2, is EAGVVQSPRYKIIEKKQPVAFWCNPISGHNTLYWYLQNLGQGPELLIRYENEEAVDDSQLPKDRFSAERLKGVDSTLKIQPAELGDSAVYLCASSLDSGKDGELFFGEGSRLTVL.

This clone was detected only a few times. This sequence joins TRBV6-6 and TRBJ2-7; tentative D call: TRBD1 (5 bases). Trimming took off 5 bases at V and 9 bases at J, with 14 bases between the two ends. Looked up from germline, CDR1 is MNHNY and CDR2 is SVGAGI (reference sequence). This CDR3 is built from 12 residues. This CDR3 reads CASSPTGLGQYF. DNA of the CDR3: TGTGCCAGCAGTCCCACAGGTCTTGGGCAGTACTTC.

This clone was counted a few times. V is TRBV30 and J is TRBJ1-6; D is possibly TRBD1 (6 bases). With 5 bases removed from V and 7 bases from J, the gap between germline ends came to 18 bases. This CDR3 spans 15 amino acids. CDR1 GTSNPN and CDR2 SVGIG come from the germline V gene (reference sequence). The CDR3 sequence: CAWGTGRNENSPLHF. The CDR3 DNA is TGTGCCTGGGGAACAGGGAGAAACGAAAATTCACCCCTCCACTTT.

This clone was counted a single time. The V gene is TRBV4-3, the J gene TRBJ1-3, with D hard to call. This CDR3 has 15 amino acids. V was cut by 2 bases and J by 4 bases, with 12 bases left in between. Germline V gives CDR1 LGHNA, CDR2 YSLEER. As DNA, the CDR3 is TGCGCCAGCAGCCAACTAAGCGGTCCCGGAAACACCATATATTTT. As protein: CASSQLSGPGNTIYF.

The rearrangement joins TRBV6-6 to TRBJ2-3, with 14 positions matching TRBD2. CDR3 length: 18 amino acids. V lost 5 bases and J lost 1; bases outside the gene matches: 8. Looked up from germline, CDR1 is MNHNY and CDR2 is SVGAGI (reference sequence). CDR3 protein: CASSPGLAGEYGTDTQYF. DNA of the CDR3: TGTGCCAGCAGTCCGGGACTAGCGGGGGAATATGGCACAGATACGCAGTATTTT.

The chain joins TRBV6-5 to TRBJ2-1; 7 bases are a match to TRBD2. The length of the CDR3 is 15 residues. V was pared by 8 bases and J by 10 bases, with 17 bases of the junction left unmatched. CDR1 and CDR2 (germline): MNHEY, SVGAGI. CDR3 in DNA: TGTGCCAGCCACTTTGGGGCGGGGGAACGCGGGGAGCAGTTCTTC. It encodes CASHFGAGERGEQFF.

The chain is built from TRBV19 and TRBJ2-1; 7 nucleotides agree with TRBD2. J lost 3 bases, V lost 10 bases, and 9 bases had no gene match. CDR1 is LNHDA and CDR2 is SQIVND in the germline V gene (reference sequence). The CDR3 runs to 14 residues. The CDR3 DNA sequence: TGTGCCACTTGCCAAGCGGGGTTCTACAATGAGCAGTTCTTC. Its protein product is CATCQAGFYNEQFF. Combining the CDR3 with reference TRBV19 and TRBJ2-1 gives the whole variable domain DGGITQSPKYLFRKEGQNVTLSCEQNLNHDAMYWYRQDPGQGLRLIYYSQIVNDFQKGDIAEGYSVSREKKESFPLTVTSAQKNPTAFYLCATCQAGFYNEQFFGPGTRLTVL.

V usage is TRBV19 and J usage is TRBJ2-5; 10 bases are shared with TRBD1. V lost 4 bases and J lost 4; bases outside the gene matches: 9. Germline CDR1 is LNHDA and CDR2 is SQIVND (reference sequence). The CDR3 length is 16 residues. Here the CDR3 reads CASSTSTGTGVETQYF. The CDR3 DNA is TGTGCCAGTAGTACATCGACCGGGACAGGGGTAGAGACCCAGTACTTC. Full variable domain (rest looked up from reference TRBV19 and TRBJ2-5): DGGITQSPKYLFRKEGQNVTLSCEQNLNHDAMYWYRQDPGQGLRLIYYSQIVNDFQKGDIAEGYSVSREKKESFPLTVTSAQKNPTAFYLCASSTSTGTGVETQYFGPGTRLLVL.